Presented here are 2 T cell receptor beta chains from one specimen sequenced in a study of T cell responses to AZD1222 COVID-19 vaccine. This table comes from immunoSEQ multiplex PCR, and its TCRdb copy is limited to in-frame clones, with some not included. The repertoire holds approximately 140,000 clones, with approximately 94% as singletons. The sequenced sample was peripheral blood, obtained on day 0 of AZD1222 vaccination. The origin of the receptors is an adult in good health.

The rearrangement uses TRBV5-1 and TRBJ1-5, with D uncertain. V was shortened by 4 bases and J by 7 bases, with 12 bases between the two germline ends. Germline V gene lookup returns CDR1 SGHRS and CDR2 YFSETQ. The CDR3 loop spans 13 amino acids. The CDR3 region is CASSASEGQPQHF. The CDR3 nucleotides are TGCGCCAGCAGCGCATCGGAGGGCCAGCCCCAGCATTTT.

The genes are TRBV5-1 and TRBJ2-2, with 9 bases fitting TRBD1. CDR1 is SGHRS and CDR2 is YFSETQ in the germline V gene. The J segment lost 2 bases and the V segment lost 4 bases, leaving 3 bases of the junction unmatched. The CDR3 is made up of 15 amino acids. The CDR3 sequence: CASSLGQGNTGELFF. The CDR3 nucleotides are TGCGCCAGCAGCCTGGGACAGGGAAACACCGGGGAGCTGTTTTTT. Full variable domain (missing parts from reference TRBV5-1 and TRBJ2-2): KAGVTQTPRYLIKTRGQQVTLSCSPISGHRSVSWYQQTPGQGLQFLFEYFSETQRNKGNFPGRFSGRQFSNSRSEMNVSTLELGDSALYLCASSLGQGNTGELFFGEGSRLTVL.